What follows describes a single T cell receptor (beta chain). The antigen is not known. The sample is drawn from a study of type 1 regulatory T cells. General observations from the study: Compared with non-type 1 regulatory T cells, type 1 regulatory T cells showed a more restricted TCR repertoire.

MiXCR, applied by TCRdb to the reads, yields one record per CDR3 protein. Seen here are tens of thousands of distinct CDR3 sequences, roughly 20% observed once, and the top ten hold more than 7.5%. V lost 1 base, J lost 2 bases, and 8 bases lay in between. The CDR3 loop spans 14 amino acids. Sequenced: cultured type 1 regulatory T (Tr1) cells, either the whole culture or a sorted fraction (not recorded which). The chain carries TRBV12-3 or TRBV12-4 and TRBJ1-1; D is uncertain. The TCR comes from a human donor in good health. The CDR3 DNA reads as TGTGCCAGCAGTTTAGGGAACGGAAACACTGAAGCTTTCTTT. This translates into CASSLGNGNTEAFF.